A single sample gave rise to the 21 T cell receptor beta chains below, sequenced in a study of blood T cell repertoires in COVID-19. Profiled with immunoSEQ multiplex PCR; TCRdb holds only in-frame clones, not every one. The sample includes around 170,000 clones, 88% of them seen just once. The specimen was PBMCs or T cells enriched from blood (not recorded which). The receptors were gathered from a woman aged 18-35 years who had recovered from COVID-19.

This clone was counted a few times. The chain combines TRBV19 with TRBJ2-7; the match to TRBD2 covers 7 bases. There are 13 residues in the CDR3. The germline V gene encodes CDR1 LNHDA and CDR2 SQIVND (reference sequence). The trim removed 1 base at V and 4 bases at J, leaving 1 base unmatched. Here the CDR3 DNA reads TGTGCCAGTAGTATAGGGACTAGGTACGAGCAGTACTTC. It is translated as CASSIGTRYEQYF.

The CDR3 protein is CASSIPTRLGDNEQFF. As DNA, the CDR3 is TGTGCCAGCAGCATCCCGACCAGGCTCGGTGACAATGAGCAGTTCTTC. The chain employs TRBV7-9 and TRBJ2-1; D remains ambiguous. Germline CDR1 and CDR2: SEHNR and FQNEAQ (reference sequence). V was clipped by 5 bases and J by 5 bases, with 19 bases between them. The CDR3 is made up of 16 amino acids.

CDR3 sequence reads: CASSLEAGGIEQYF. The CDR3 DNA is TGTGCCAGCAGCTTAGAAGCGGGAGGAATCGAGCAGTACTTC. The chain combines TRBV7-2 with TRBJ2-7; 9 bases map to TRBD2. The CDR3 covers 14 residues. CDR1 and CDR2 (germline): SGHTA, FQGNSA. The J segment lost 6 bases and the V segment lost 1 base, leaving 4 bases of the junction unmatched. Full variable domain (outside the CDR3, taken from reference TRBV7-2 and TRBJ2-7): GAGVSQSPSNKVTEKGKDVELRCDPISGHTALYWYRQSLGQGLEFLIYFQGNSAPDKSGLPSDRFSAERTGGSVSTLTIQRTQQEDSAVYLCASSLEAGGIEQYFGPGTRLTVT.

The chain couples TRBV4-1 to TRBJ2-7; D may be TRBD1 (6 bases). V lost 4 bases, J lost 2 bases, and 18 bases lay in between. The CDR3 runs 16 residues. Germline V gene sequence: CDR1 MGHRA, CDR2 YSYEKL. CDR3 in amino acids: CASSPPSGTPPYEQYF. In DNA, the CDR3 is TGCGCCAGCAGCCCGCCTTCCGGGACACCTCCCTACGAGCAGTACTTC.

This chain joins TRBV9 and TRBJ2-3; TRBD1 aligns across 9 bases. V dropped 3 bases and J dropped 5; count of bases not matched to a gene: 7. The CDR3 is 15 residues long. Germline assignment: CDR1 SGDLS and CDR2 YYNGEE. The CDR3: CASSARDREVDTQYF. The CDR3, as DNA: TGTGCCAGCAGCGCCCGGGACAGGGAGGTAGATACGCAGTATTTT.

The genes are TRBV28 and TRBJ2-1; the D gene is possibly TRBD2 (5 bases). The CDR3 loop spans 16 amino acids. Trimming removed 5 bases at V and 2 bases at J, with 16 bases between. CDR1 MDHEN and CDR2 SYDVKM come from the germline V gene. DNA of the CDR3: TGTGCCAGCAGTCCCCCCGGGGTTTCCGCCTACAATGAGCAGTTCTTC. Translating it yields CASSPPGVSAYNEQFF. Together with reference TRBV28 and TRBJ2-1, the CDR3 gives the full variable domain: DVKVTQSSRYLVKRTGEKVFLECVQDMDHENMFWYRQDPGLGLRLIYFSYDVKMKEKGDIPEGYSVSREKKERFSLILESASTNQTSMYLCASSPPGVSAYNEQFFGPGTRLTVL.

This clone appeared a single time. This rearrangement joins TRBV2 to TRBJ1-5; TRBD1 aligns across 7 bases. Germline V gene data show CDR1 as SNHLY and CDR2 as FYNNEI. The CDR3 is made up of 16 amino acids. Trimming at V came to 3 bases and at J to 7 bases, leaving 12 bases not matched to a gene. The CDR3 nucleotides read TGTGCCAGCAGTGACGAGGGGGCGCAAGGTGGGCAGCCCCAGCATTTT. Translating it yields CASSDEGAQGGQPQHF.

This chain uses TRBV2 with TRBJ1-5; tentatively, D is TRBD1 (6 bases). Looked up from germline, CDR1 is SNHLY and CDR2 is FYNNEI. The germline V and J ends were trimmed by 6 bases and 3 bases, with 15 bases remaining between them. The CDR3 length is 15 residues. CDR3: CASRDLQGSNQPQHF. In nucleotides, the CDR3 is TGTGCCAGCAGAGACCTACAGGGTTCCAATCAGCCCCAGCATTTT.

The table lists this clone with a few counts. The chain uses TRBV5-1 and TRBJ2-3; maybe TRBD2 (6 bases). Germline CDR1 and CDR2: SGHRS and YFSETQ. The CDR3 runs to 16 residues. Trimming took off 0 bases at V and 1 base at J, with 12 bases between the two ends. The CDR3 sequence: CASSLEGRWGTDTQYF. Written as DNA, the CDR3 is TGCGCCAGCAGCTTGGAGGGGAGGTGGGGCACAGATACGCAGTATTTT.

The chain couples TRBV6-4 to TRBJ2-1; 10 positions agree with TRBD1. Losses at the gene ends were 1 base for V and 6 bases for J; bases not matched to a gene: 3. The CDR3 is 15 amino acids. Germline V lookup: CDR1 MRHNA, CDR2 SNTAGT. DNA for the CDR3: TGTGCCAGCAGTGACTTGGGGGACAGGGGCAATGAGCAGTTCTTC. Translated: CASSDLGDRGNEQFF.

V usage is TRBV19 and J usage is TRBJ1-2; 8 positions agree with TRBD1. CDR1 and CDR2 from the germline V gene are LNHDA and SQIVND (reference sequence). The junction had 4 bases not matched to a gene; V was cut back by 3 bases and J by 4 bases. This CDR3 has 14 amino acids. The CDR3 DNA sequence: TGTGCCAGTAGTATTACCGGGACAGGCTATGGCTACACCTTC. As protein: CASSITGTGYGYTF. The entire variable domain, with the rest obtained from reference TRBV19 and TRBJ1-2, is as follows: DGGITQSPKYLFRKEGQNVTLSCEQNLNHDAMYWYRQDPGQGLRLIYYSQIVNDFQKGDIAEGYSVSREKKESFPLTVTSAQKNPTAFYLCASSITGTGYGYTFGSGTRLTVV.

This chain links TRBV3-1 (or the pseudogene TRBV3-2) with TRBJ2-7, with D perhaps TRBD2 (6 bases). The V end was cut by 2 bases, the J end by 2 bases, with 22 bases between. The germline V gene has CDR1 LGHDT and CDR2 YNNKEL (reference sequence). CDR3 size: 18 residues. The CDR3 sequence: CASSQSGRVGGRTYEQYF. CDR3 coding DNA: TGTGCCAGCAGCCAATCGGGACGGGTGGGAGGTAGGACCTACGAGCAGTACTTC.

This chain connects TRBV27 to TRBJ2-7; weak D call: TRBD2 (7 bases). Trimming cost V 7 bases and J 5 bases, with 21 bases left between them. The CDR3 consists of 15 residues. Germline CDR1 reads MNHEY; CDR2 reads SMNVEV (reference sequence). CDR3 DNA: TGTGCCAGCACCGCAAGGGGGGAGGGGTTTAACGAGCAGTACTTC. Protein: CASTARGEGFNEQYF.

V is TRBV5-1 and J is TRBJ2-2; no reliable D call. Per the germline V gene, CDR1 is SGHRS and CDR2 is YFSETQ. The CDR3 has 13 residues. The V gene lost 3 bases and the J gene lost 7 bases, with 10 bases spanning the gap. The CDR3 DNA sequence: TGCGCCAGCAGCTCCCGGCAGGACGGGGAGCTGTTTTTT. Its translation is CASSSRQDGELFF.

About this clone: The junction departs from the called germline gene at one end, perhaps through a read error. The V gene is TRBV7-7, the J gene TRBJ2-7; 8 bases agree with TRBD1. Germline lookup yields CDR1 SSHAT and CDR2 FNYEAQ (reference sequence). This CDR3 has 16 residues. The CDR3 protein is CASSLGGQGRTYEQYF. Here the CDR3 DNA reads TGTGCTAGCAGCTTAGGAGGACAGGGAAGGACCTACGAGCAGTACTTC.

This clone occurred many times. The J gene is TRBJ1-5, the V gene TRBV27; no definite D call. V was pared by 3 bases and J by 5 bases, with 8 bases between. Germline values: CDR1 MNHEY, CDR2 SMNVEV (reference sequence). The CDR3 spans 13 residues. CDR3 amino acids: CASSFAGDQPQHF. The CDR3 DNA is TGTGCCAGCAGTTTTGCGGGAGATCAGCCCCAGCATTTT.

The chain uses TRBV6-5 and TRBJ1-6, with 7 positions matching TRBD1. The CDR3 sequence is 13 residues long. Germline lookup yields CDR1 MNHEY and CDR2 SVGAGI. V dropped 6 bases and J dropped 7; count of bases not matched to a gene: 3. CDR3 DNA: TGTGCCAGCAGGGGACAGACCAATTCACCCCTCCACTTT. It yields the protein CASRGQTNSPLHF.

The rearrangement links TRBV6-5 to TRBJ2-4, with D possibly TRBD2 on 5 matching bases. V lost 0 bases, J lost 0 bases, and 9 bases lay in between. The V gene's germline CDR1 is MNHEY and CDR2 SVGAGI. The CDR3 is made up of 16 amino acids. CDR3 DNA: TGTGCCAGCAGTTACTCACACGGACTAGCCAAAAACATTCAGTACTTC. This translates into CASSYSHGLAKNIQYF.

This chain links TRBV2 with TRBJ1-6; the D gene is possibly TRBD1 (6 bases). CDR1 and CDR2 (germline): SNHLY, FYNNEI. There are 15 residues in the CDR3. Trimming cost V 3 bases and J 4 bases, with 10 bases left between them. The CDR3 coding sequence is TGTGCCAGCAGTGACAGTAGGGGGTATAATTCACCCCTCCACTTT. Its protein is CASSDSRGYNSPLHF.

The chain joins TRBV20-1 to TRBJ2-7, with D possibly TRBD2 on 6 matching bases. Germline V gene lookup returns CDR1 DFQATT and CDR2 SNEGSKA (reference sequence). This CDR3 is 11 amino acids long. Trimming stripped 6 bases from V and 6 bases from J, with 12 bases between. The DNA of the CDR3 is TGCAGTGCCACGCGGGATGGCGAGCAGTACTTC. Its translation: CSATRDGEQYF.

This clone was seen only once. This sequence joins TRBV9 and TRBJ1-6, with 8 positions matching TRBD1. The CDR3 contains 15 residues. V was clipped by 4 bases and J by 10 bases; unmatched bases: 10. The V gene's germline CDR1 is SGDLS and CDR2 YYNGEE. The CDR3 here is CASSISDRGASPLHF. As DNA, the CDR3 is TGTGCCAGCAGCATTTCTGACAGGGGTGCGTCACCCCTCCACTTT.